This T cell receptor beta chain was sequenced for a study of blood T cell repertoires in COVID-19. Across the study: From T cells, B-cell-depleted T cells, or PBMCs came the material, which was cDNA or gDNA.

The Seattle site enrolled patients during active infection and followed them longitudinally. Measured with immunoSEQ multiplex PCR; TCRdb has only the in-frame clones, and not every one. Here the sample spans around 120,000 clones, around 90% being singletons. Germline V lookup: CDR1 SGHVS, CDR2 FQNEAQ. This CDR3 is 13 amino acids long. The ends lost 1 base at V and 8 bases at J; junction bases unmatched: 4. The clonotype was recovered from a woman aged 60-75 years with COVID-19, enrolled during active disease. The specimen sequenced was peripheral blood. This chain uses TRBV7-8 with TRBJ1-1, with 7 bases aligning to TRBD1. Written as DNA, the CDR3 is TGTGCCAGCAGCTTAGGCCTGGACAGGGAAGCTTTCTTT. Translated: CASSLGLDREAFF.